The present T cell receptor beta chain was sequenced within a study of cytomegalovirus exposure and HLA in healthy donors. PCR employed 60 Vbeta and 13 Jbeta primers. Repertoires were generated with immunoSEQ multiplex PCR, while TCRdb's copy carries only in-frame clones and drops some. This sample has some 150,000 clones, with roughly three quarters found just once. This CDR3 has 14 amino acids. Germline V lookup: CDR1 ENHRY, CDR2 SYGVKD. V was clipped by 6 bases and J by 0 bases, with 11 bases between them. The specimen sequenced was PBMCs. This receptor was identified in a woman between 35 and 50 years old in good health and CMV-seropositive. This chain links TRBV10-3 with TRBJ1-2; maybe TRBD1 (5 bases). In nucleotides, the CDR3 is TGTGCCATCAGACCCGACAGTTCTAACTATGGCTACACCTTC. Protein: CAIRPDSSNYGYTF.